The sample holds a few counts of the clone carrying this TCR beta chain. Antigen: not known. Trimming removed 7 bases at V and 3 bases at J, with 16 bases between. Germline V gene sequence: CDR1 SGHAT, CDR2 FQNNGV. This CDR3 has 15 amino acids. This entry comes from a study of shared clonotypes between healthy human individuals. Findings and caveats of the study: Some clonotypes were shared by all four sorted-subset donors, while others were not shared. The non-shared ones had lower generation probabilities than the shared ones.

Once extracted for a subset, genomic DNA was divided evenly among several immunoSEQ plates. Produced via immunoSEQ multiplex PCR; TCRdb's table is partial and in-frame only. This repertoire shows over a million clones, roughly 80% found once; its top ten account for roughly 1.4%. The sequence was collected from a man younger than 30 in good health. Specimen: memory CD4+ T cells sorted from blood. Subset of the sample: CD45RA-negative fraction. This chain uses TRBV11-2 with TRBJ2-1; no clear D. The CDR3 reads CASTLTPTSYNEQFF. The CDR3 DNA is TGTGCCAGCACCCTGACCCCAACGAGCTACAATGAGCAGTTCTTC.